This T cell receptor (beta chain) was captured by sequencing in a study of identical twins. The sample holds a few counts of this clonotype. TCRdb reprocessed the 5' RACE reads via MiXCR and lists one record per CDR3 protein. The sample lists 690,000 or so distinct CDR3 sequences, under 9% occurring once. Germline V lookup: CDR1 SGHTA, CDR2 FQGNSA. The V gene lost 4 bases and the J gene lost 5 bases, with 17 bases spanning the gap. This CDR3 is built from 15 residues. The sample was also reused in another study, on yellow fever vaccine responses in identical twins.

This clonotype originated in a woman under 30 in good health. This sequence joins TRBV7-2 and TRBJ2-5, with D hard to call. Sequencing input: PBMCs. CDR3 loop: CASSSIGLPGETQYF. CDR3 coding DNA: TGTGCCAGCAGCTCAATCGGGCTACCTGGGGAGACCCAGTACTTC.